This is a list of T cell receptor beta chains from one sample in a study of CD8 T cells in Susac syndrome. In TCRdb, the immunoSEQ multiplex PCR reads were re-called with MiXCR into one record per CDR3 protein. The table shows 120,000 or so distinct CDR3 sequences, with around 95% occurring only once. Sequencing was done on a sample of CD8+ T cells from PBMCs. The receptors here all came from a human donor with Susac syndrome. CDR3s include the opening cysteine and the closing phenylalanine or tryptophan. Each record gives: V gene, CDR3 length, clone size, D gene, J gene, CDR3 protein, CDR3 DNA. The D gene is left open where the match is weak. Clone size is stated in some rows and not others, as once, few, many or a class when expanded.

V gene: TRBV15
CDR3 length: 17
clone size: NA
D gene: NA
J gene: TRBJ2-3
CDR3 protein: CATSGRPGEPHTDTQYF
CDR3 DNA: TGTGCCACCAGCGGCCGACCAGGGGAACCACACACAGATACGCAGTATTTT

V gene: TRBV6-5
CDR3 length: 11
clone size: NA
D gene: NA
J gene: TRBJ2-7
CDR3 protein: CASRTSYEQYF
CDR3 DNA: TGTGCCAGCAGGACCAGCTACGAGCAGTACTTC

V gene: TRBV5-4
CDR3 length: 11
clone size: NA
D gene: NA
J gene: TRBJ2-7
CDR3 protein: CASSLGREQYF
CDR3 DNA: TGTGCCAGCAGCTTAGGGCGCGAGCAGTACTTC

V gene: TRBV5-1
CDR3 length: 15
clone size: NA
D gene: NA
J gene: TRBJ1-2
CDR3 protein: CASSFSQGDFGGYTF
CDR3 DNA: TGCGCCAGCAGCTTTTCACAGGGTGATTTCGGTGGCTACACCTTC

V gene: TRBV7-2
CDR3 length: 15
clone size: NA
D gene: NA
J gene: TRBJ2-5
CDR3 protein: CASSLVSWGDGAQYF
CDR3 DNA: TGTGCCAGCAGCTTAGTCTCCTGGGGCGATGGAGCCCAGTACTTC

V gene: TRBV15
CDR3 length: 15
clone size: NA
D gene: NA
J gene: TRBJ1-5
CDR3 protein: CATSRDSYSNQPQHF
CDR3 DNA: TGTGCCACCAGCAGAGACAGCTATAGCAATCAGCCCCAGCATTTT

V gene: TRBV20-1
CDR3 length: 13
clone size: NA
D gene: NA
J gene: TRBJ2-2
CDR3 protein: CSARAWGSGELFF
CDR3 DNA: TGCAGTGCTAGGGCGTGGGGGTCCGGGGAGCTGTTTTTT

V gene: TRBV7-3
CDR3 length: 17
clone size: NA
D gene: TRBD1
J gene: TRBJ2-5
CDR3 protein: CASSTGTGVGFQETQYF
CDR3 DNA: TGTGCCAGCAGCACCGGGACAGGGGTGGGATTCCAAGAGACCCAGTACTTC

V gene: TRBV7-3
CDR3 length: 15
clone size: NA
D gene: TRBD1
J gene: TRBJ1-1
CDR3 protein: CASSPTTGGRTEAFF
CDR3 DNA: TGTGCCAGCAGCCCCACGACAGGGGGGAGGACTGAAGCTTTCTTT

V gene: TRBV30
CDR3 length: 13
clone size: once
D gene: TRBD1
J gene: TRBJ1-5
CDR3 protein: CAWSRGSNQPQHF
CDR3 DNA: TGTGCCTGGAGCAGGGGGAGCAATCAGCCCCAGCATTTT

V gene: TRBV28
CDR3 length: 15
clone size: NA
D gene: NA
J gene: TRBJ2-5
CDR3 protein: CASSFFRTAQETQYF
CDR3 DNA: TGTGCCAGCAGTTTCTTCCGGACAGCACAAGAGACCCAGTACTTC

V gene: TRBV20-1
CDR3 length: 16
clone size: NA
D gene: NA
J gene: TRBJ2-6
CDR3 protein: CSARDTGFSGANVLTF
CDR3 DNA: TGCAGTGCTAGAGACACAGGTTTCTCTGGGGCCAACGTCCTGACTTTC

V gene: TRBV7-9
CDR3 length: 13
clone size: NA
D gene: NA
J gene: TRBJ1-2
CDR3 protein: CASNWRDADGYTF
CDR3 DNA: TGTGCCAGCAACTGGCGGGACGCCGATGGCTACACCTTC

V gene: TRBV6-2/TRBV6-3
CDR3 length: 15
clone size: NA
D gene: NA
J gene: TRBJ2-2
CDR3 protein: CASSYFGPNTGELFF
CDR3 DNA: TGTGCCAGCAGTTACTTCGGCCCTAACACCGGGGAGCTGTTTTTT

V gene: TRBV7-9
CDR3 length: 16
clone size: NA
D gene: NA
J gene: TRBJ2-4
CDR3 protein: CASSLGWGSAKNIQYF
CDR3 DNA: TGTGCCAGCAGCTTAGGCTGGGGAAGCGCCAAAAACATTCAGTACTTC

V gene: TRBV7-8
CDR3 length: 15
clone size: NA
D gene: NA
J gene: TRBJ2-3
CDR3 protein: CASSQLRGRTDTQYF
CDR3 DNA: TGTGCCAGCAGCCAACTCAGGGGAAGGACAGATACGCAGTATTTT

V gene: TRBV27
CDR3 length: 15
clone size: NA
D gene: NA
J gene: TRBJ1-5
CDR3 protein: CASSLTTGVDQPQHF
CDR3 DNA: TGTGCCAGCAGTTTGACGACAGGAGTCGATCAGCCCCAGCATTTT

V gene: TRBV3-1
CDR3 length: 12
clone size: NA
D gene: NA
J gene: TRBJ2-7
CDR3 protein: CASSQALYEQYF
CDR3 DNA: TGTGCCAGCAGCCAAGCTTTATACGAGCAGTACTTC

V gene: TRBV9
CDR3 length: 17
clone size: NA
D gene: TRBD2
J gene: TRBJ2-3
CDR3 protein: CASSETVLAGITDTQYF
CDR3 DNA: TGTGCCAGCAGCGAGACCGTACTAGCGGGCATCACAGATACGCAGTATTTT

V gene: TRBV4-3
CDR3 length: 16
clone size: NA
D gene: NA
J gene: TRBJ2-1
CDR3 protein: CASSQGRGRSYNEQFF
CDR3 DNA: TGCGCCAGCAGCCAAGGTCGAGGGAGGTCCTACAATGAGCAGTTCTTC

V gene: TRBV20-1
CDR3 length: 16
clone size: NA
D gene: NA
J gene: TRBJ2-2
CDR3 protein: CSAKFIRDGHTGELFF
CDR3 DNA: TGCAGTGCTAAGTTCATTCGGGACGGGCACACCGGGGAGCTGTTTTTT

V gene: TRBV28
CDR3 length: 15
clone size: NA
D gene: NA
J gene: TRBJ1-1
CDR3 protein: CASTHTGLLYSEAFF
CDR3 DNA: TGTGCCAGCACCCATACGGGGCTATTGTACTCTGAAGCTTTCTTT

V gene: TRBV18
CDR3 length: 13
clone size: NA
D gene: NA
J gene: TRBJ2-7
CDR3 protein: CASSPGEVYEQYF
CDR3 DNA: TGTGCCAGCTCACCAGGGGAGGTCTACGAGCAGTACTTC

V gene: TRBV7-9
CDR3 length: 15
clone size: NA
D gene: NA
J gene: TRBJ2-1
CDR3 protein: CASSLEQDSYNEQFF
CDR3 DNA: TGTGCCAGCAGCTTAGAACAGGACTCCTACAATGAGCAGTTCTTC

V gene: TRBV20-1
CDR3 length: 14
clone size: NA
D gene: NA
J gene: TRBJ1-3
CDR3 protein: CSASGKSSGNTIYF
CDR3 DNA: TGCAGTGCTAGCGGAAAAAGCTCTGGAAACACCATATATTTT

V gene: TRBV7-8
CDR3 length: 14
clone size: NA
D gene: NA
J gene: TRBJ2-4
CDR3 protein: CASSLPETKNIQYF
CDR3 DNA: TGTGCCAGCAGCCTACCAGAGACCAAAAACATTCAGTACTTC

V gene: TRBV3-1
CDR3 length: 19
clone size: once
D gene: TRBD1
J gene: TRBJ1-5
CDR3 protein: CASSQGDRVPISSNQPQHF
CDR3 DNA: TGTGCCAGCAGCCAAGGGGACAGGGTCCCTATTTCTAGCAATCAGCCCCAGCATTTT

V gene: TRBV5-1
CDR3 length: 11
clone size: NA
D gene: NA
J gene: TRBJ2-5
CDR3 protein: CASRGKETQYF
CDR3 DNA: TGCGCCAGCAGGGGGAAGGAGACCCAGTACTTC